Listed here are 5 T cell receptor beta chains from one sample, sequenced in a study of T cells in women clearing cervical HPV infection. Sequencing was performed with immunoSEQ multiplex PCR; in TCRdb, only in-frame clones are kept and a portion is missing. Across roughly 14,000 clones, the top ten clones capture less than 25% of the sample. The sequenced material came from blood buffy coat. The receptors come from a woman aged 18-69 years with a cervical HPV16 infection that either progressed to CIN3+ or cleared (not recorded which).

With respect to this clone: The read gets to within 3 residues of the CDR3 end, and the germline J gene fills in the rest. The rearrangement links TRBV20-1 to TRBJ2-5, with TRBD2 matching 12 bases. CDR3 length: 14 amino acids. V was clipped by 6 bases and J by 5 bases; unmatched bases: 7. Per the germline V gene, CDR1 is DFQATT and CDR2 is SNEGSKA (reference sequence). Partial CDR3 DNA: TGCAGTGCCGCCCGGACTAGCGGGGCGGAGACC. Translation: CSAARTSGAET. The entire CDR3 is CSAARTSGAETQYF.

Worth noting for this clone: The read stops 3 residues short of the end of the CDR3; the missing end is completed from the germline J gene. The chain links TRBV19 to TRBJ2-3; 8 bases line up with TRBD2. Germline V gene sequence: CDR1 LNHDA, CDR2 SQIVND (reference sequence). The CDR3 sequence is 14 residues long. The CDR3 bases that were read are TGTGCCAGTAGTATATGGCGGGGGGAGGAGACG. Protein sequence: CASSIWRGEET. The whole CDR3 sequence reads CASSIWRGEETQYF.

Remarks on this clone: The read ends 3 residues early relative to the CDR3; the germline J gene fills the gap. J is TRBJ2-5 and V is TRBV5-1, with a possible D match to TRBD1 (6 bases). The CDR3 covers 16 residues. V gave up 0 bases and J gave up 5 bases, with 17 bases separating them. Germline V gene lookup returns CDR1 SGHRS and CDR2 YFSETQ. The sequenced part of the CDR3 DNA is TGCGCCAGCAGCTTGGGGAGGCAGGGGCGGCAGGAGACC. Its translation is CASSLGRQGRQET. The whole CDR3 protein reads CASSLGRQGRQETQYF. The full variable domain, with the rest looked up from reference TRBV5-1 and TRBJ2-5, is KAGVTQTPRYLIKTRGQQVTLSCSPISGHRSVSWYQQTPGQGLQFLFEYFSETQRNKGNFPGRFSGRQFSNSRSEMNVSTLELGDSALYLCASSLGRQGRQETQYFGPGTRLLVL.

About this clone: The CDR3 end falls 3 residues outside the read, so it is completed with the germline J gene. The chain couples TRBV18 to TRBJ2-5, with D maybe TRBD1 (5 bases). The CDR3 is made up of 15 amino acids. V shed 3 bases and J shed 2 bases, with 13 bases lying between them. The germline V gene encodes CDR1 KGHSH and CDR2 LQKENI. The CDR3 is CASSPGMPGQETQYF. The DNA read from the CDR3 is TGTGCCAGCTCACCGGGGATGCCAGGGCAAGAGACC.

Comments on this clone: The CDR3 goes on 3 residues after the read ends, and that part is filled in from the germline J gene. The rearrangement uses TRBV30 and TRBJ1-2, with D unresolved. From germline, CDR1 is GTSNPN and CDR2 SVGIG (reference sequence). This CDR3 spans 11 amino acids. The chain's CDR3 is CAWASLYDYTF. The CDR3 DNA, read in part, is TGTGCCTGGGCCTCCCTCTACGAC.